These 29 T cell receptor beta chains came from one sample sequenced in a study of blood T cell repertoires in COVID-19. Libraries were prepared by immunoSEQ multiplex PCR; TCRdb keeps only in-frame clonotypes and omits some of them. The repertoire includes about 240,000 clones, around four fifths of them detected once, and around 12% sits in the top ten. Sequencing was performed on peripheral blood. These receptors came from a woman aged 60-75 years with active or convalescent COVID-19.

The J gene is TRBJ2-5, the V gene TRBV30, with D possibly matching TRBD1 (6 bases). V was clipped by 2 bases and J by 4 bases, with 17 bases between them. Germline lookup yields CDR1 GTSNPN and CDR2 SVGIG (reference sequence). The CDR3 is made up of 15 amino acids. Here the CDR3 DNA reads TGTGCCTGGAGTCCCCTTGACAGGTGGGGAGAGACCCAGTACTTC. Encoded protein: CAWSPLDRWGETQYF.

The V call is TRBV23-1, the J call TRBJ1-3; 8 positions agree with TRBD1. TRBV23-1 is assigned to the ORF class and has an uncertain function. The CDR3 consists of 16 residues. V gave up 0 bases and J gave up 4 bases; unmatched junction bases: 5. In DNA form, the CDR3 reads TGCGCCAGCAGTCAATCACAGGGGGTTATAGGAAACACCATATATTTT. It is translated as CASSQSQGVIGNTIYF.

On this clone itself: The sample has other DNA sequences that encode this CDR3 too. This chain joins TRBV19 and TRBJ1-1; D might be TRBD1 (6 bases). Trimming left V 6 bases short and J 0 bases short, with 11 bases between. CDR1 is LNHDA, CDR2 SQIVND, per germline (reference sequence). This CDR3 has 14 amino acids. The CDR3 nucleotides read TGTGCCAGTAGCCCGGGACATCTGAACACTGAAGCTTTCTTT. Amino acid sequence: CASSPGHLNTEAFF.

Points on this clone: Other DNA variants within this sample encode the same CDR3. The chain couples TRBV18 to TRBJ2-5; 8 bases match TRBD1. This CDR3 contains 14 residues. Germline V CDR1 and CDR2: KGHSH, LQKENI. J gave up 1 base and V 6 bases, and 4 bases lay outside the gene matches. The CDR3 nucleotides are TGTGCCAGCTCCCCCAGGGGGCTCCAAGAGACCCAGTACTTC. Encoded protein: CASSPRGLQETQYF.

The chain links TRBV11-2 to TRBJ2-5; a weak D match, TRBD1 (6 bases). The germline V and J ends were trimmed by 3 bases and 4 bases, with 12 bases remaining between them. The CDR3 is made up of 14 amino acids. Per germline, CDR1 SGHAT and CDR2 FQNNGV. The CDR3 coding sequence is TGTGCCAGCAGCTTCGAACAGGGATCAGAGACCCAGTACTTC. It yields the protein CASSFEQGSETQYF.

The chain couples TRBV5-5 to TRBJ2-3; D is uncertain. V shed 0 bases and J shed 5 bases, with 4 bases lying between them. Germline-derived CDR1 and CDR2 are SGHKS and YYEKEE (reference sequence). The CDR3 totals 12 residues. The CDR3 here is CASSLVRDTQYF. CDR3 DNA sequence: TGTGCCAGCAGCTTGGTCCGAGATACGCAGTATTTT.

The CDR3 coding sequence is TGTGCCAGCAGTTCCCTGGGACAGGGGATGAACAATGAGCAGTTCTTC. This translates into CASSSLGQGMNNEQFF. The V gene is TRBV6-5, the J gene TRBJ2-1; 10 nucleotides line up with TRBD1. The V gene end was trimmed by 4 bases and the J gene end by 5 bases; junction bases not matched to a gene: 8. The CDR3 is 16 amino acids. The germline gives CDR1 MNHEY, CDR2 SVGAGI.

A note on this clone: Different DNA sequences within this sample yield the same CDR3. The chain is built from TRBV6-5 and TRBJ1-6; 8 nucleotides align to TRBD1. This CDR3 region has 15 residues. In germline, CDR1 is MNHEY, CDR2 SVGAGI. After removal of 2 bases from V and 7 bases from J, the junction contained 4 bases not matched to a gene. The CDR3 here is CASSYTTGGNSPLHF. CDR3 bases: TGTGCCAGCAGTTACACTACAGGGGGGAATTCACCCCTCCACTTT.

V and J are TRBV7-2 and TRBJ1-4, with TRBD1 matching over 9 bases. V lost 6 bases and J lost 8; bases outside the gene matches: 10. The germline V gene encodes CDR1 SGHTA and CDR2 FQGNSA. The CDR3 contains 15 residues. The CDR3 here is CASRVTGGEWEKLFF. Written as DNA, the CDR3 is TGTGCCAGCAGGGTTACAGGGGGCGAATGGGAAAAACTGTTTTTT.

The DNA of the CDR3 is TGTGCCAGCAGCGACCTACGTCAGGCGAATTCACCCCTCCACTTT. Translated, it gives CASSDLRQANSPLHF. The V gene is TRBV6-6, the J gene TRBJ1-6; D gene unclear. The CDR3 is made up of 15 amino acids. The germline gives CDR1 MNHNY, CDR2 SVGAGI (reference sequence). Trimming cost V 6 bases and J 7 bases, with 16 bases left between them.

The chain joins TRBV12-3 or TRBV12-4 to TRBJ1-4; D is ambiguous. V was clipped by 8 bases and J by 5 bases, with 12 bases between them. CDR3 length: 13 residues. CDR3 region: CASGGRRNEKLFF. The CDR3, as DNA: TGTGCCAGCGGAGGGCGGAGGAATGAAAAACTGTTTTTT.

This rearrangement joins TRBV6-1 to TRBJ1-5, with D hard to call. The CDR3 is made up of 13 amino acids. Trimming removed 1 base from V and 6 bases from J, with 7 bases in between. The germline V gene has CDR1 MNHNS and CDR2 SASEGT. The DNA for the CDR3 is TGTGCCAGCAGTGAAGTGGCGGGTCAGCCCCAGCATTTT. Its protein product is CASSEVAGQPQHF.

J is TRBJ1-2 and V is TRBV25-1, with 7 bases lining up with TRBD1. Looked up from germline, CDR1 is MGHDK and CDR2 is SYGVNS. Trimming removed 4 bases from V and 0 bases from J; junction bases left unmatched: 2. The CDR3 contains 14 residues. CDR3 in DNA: TGTGCCAGCAGTGGGGACAGCTCTAACTATGGCTACACCTTC. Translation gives CASSGDSSNYGYTF.

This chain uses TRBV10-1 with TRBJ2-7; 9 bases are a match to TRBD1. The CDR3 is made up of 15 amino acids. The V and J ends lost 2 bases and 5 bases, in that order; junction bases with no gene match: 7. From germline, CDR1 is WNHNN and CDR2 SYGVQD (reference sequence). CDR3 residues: CASSEAYRGHNEQYF. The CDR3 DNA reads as TGCGCCAGCAGTGAGGCGTACAGGGGGCACAACGAGCAGTACTTC.

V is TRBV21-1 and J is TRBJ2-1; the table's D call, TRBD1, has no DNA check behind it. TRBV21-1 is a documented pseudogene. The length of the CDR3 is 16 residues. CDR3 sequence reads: CASSKEGDRIYNEQFF. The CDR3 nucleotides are TGTGCCAGCAGCAAGGAGGGGGACAGAATCTACAATGAGCAGTTCTTC.

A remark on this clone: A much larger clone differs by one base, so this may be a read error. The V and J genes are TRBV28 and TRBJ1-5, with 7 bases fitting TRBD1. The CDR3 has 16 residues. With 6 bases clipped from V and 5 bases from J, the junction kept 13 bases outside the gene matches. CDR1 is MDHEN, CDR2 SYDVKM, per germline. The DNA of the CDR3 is TGTGCCAGCAGGGGACAGAGTTTGGGGGAGGATCAGCCCCAGCATTTT. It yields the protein CASRGQSLGEDQPQHF.

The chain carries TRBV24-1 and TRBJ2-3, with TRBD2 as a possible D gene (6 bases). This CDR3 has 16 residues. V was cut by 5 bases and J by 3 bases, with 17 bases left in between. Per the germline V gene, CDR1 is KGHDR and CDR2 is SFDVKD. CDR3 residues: CATSGKGFGGTDTQYF. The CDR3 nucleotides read TGTGCCACCAGTGGCAAAGGCTTCGGGGGAACAGATACGCAGTATTTT.

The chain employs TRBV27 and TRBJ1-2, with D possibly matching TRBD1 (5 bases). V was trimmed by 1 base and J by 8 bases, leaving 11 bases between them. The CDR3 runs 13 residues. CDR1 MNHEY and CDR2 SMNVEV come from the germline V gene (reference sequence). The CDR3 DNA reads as TGTGCCAGCAGTTTATGGCAGGGAGGAGGCTACACCTTC. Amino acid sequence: CASSLWQGGGYTF.

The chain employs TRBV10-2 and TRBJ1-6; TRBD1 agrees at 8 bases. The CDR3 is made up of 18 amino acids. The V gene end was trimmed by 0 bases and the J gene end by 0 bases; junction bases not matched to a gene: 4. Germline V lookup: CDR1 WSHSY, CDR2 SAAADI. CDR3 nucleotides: TGCGCCAGCAGTGAGTCGGCAGGGGGCAGCTCCTATAATTCACCCCTCCACTTT. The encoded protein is CASSESAGGSSYNSPLHF.

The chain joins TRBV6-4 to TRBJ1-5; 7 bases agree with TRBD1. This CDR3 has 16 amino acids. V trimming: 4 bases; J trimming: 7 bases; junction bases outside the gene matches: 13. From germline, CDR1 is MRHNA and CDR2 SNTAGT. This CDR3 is CASSAGGQALGQPQHF. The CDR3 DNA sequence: TGTGCCAGCAGTGCGGGCGGACAGGCCTTGGGACAGCCCCAGCATTTT.

The CDR3 coding sequence is TGTGCCAGCAGCTTAGGACAGGGCAACTATGGCTACACCTTC. Residues: CASSLGQGNYGYTF. This chain connects TRBV7-6 to TRBJ1-2; 7 bases are a match to TRBD1. CDR1 and CDR2 (germline): SGHVS, FNYEAQ. This CDR3 is built from 14 residues. V lost 1 base to trimming and J lost 2 bases; unmatched junction nucleotides: 1.

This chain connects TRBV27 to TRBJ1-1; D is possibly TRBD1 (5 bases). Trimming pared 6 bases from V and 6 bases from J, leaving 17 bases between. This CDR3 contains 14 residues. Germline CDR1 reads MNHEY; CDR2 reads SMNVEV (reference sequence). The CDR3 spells CASRTGPTGAEAFF. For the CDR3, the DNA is TGTGCCAGCAGAACAGGCCCCACGGGCGCTGAAGCTTTCTTT.

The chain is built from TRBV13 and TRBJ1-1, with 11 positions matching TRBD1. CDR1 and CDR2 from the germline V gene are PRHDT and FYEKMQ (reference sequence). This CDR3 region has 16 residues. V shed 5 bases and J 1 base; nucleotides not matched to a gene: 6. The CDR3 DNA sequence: TGTGCCAGCAGCACGGGACAGGGGGGTCGGAACACTGAAGCTTTCTTT. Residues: CASSTGQGGRNTEAFF.

The CDR3 DNA sequence: TGCGCCAGCAGCCGCATAAACACCAGGGGTCGAAGTGGCTACACCTTC. Encoded protein: CASSRINTRGRSGYTF. This rearrangement joins TRBV4-1 to TRBJ1-2; perhaps TRBD1 as D (6 bases). Germline values: CDR1 MGHRA, CDR2 YSYEKL. CDR3 length equals 16 residues. V was shortened by 4 bases and J by 7 bases, with 22 bases between the two germline ends.

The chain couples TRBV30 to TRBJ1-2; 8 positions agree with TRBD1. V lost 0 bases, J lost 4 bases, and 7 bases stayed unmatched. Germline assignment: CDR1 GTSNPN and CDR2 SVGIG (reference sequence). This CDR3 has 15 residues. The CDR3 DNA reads TGTGCCTGGAGTGTATCGGGAGGACAGGGCTATGGCTACACCTTC. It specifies CAWSVSGGQGYGYTF.

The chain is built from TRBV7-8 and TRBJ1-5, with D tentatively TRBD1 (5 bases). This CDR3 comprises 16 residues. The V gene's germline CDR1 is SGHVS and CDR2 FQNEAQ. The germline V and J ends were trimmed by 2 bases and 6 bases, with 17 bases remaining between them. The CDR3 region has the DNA TGTGCCAGCAGCTTACCGGGGGTTTCGCAAGGTCAGCCCCAGCATTTT. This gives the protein CASSLPGVSQGQPQHF.

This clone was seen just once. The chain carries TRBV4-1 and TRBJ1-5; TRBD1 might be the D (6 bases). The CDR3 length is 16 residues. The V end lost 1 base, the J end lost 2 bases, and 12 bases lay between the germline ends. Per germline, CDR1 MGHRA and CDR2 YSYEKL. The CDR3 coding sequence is TGCGCCAGCAGCCAAGTTGGGGGGGCGGGCAATCAGCCCCAGCATTTT. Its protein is CASSQVGGAGNQPQHF.

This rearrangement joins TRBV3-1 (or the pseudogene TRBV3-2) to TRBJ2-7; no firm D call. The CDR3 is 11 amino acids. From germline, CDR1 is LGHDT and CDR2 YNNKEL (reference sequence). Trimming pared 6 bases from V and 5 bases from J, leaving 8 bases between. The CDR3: CASSLVDEQYF. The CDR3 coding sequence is TGTGCCAGCAGTTTAGTAGACGAGCAGTACTTC.

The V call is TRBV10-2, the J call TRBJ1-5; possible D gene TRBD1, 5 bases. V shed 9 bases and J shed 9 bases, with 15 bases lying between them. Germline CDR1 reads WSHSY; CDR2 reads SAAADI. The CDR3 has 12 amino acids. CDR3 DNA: TGCGCCAGTGGGGACTTAGGGCGGCCCCAGCATTTT. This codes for CASGDLGRPQHF.